This TCR beta chain was recorded in a study of blood T cell repertoires in COVID-19. Looking at the study overall: Whether acute or convalescent, the COVID-19 samples came from the United States, Italy and Spain. From T cells, B-cell-depleted T cells, or PBMCs came the material, which was cDNA or gDNA.

Methods used by the authors: Reference gene primers were amplified, and this amplification served to estimate nucleated cell counts. The method was immunoSEQ multiplex PCR; TCRdb's version includes in-frame clones alone and lacks a portion of them. V and J calls and clone size are copied from that table; D and trimming were computed from the DNA. The table shows about 170,000 clones, with approximately 90% occurring only once. Sequencing input: peripheral blood. This TCR was recovered from a man aged 55 to 70 with acute or convalescent COVID-19.

The CDR3 here is CATRGAGSNEQFF. CDR3 DNA: TGTGCCACCCGGGGAGCGGGGAGCAATGAGCAGTTCTTC. The chain employs TRBV12-3 or TRBV12-4 and TRBJ2-1, with 7 bases that match TRBD2. The J segment lost 6 bases and the V segment lost 10 bases, leaving 9 bases of the junction unmatched. The CDR3 has 13 amino acids.